The source of this TCR beta chain is a study of T cells in Graves' hyperthyroidism and ophthalmopathy (dated by TCRdb to between 2018 and 2021). Background on the whole study: Peripheral blood was collected at initial diagnosis, before any treatment. TCR Vbeta CDR3 sequencing of 120 to 150 peripheral blood samples (43 ophthalmopathy, roughly 74 hyperthyroidism and approximately 17 progressor patients) is reported in the paper. For training and testing, the roughly 100 patients in the discovery cohort were randomly divided in a 7:3 ratio. Prospective prediction of ophthalmopathy was tested in an independent validation cohort of 18 to 20 hyperthyroidism patients and 17 patients who later progressed to ophthalmopathy. To identify distinguishing TCR V-J signatures, a discovery cohort of about 95 patients was used, comprising 40 to 45 with Graves' ophthalmopathy and around 60 with stable Graves' hyperthyroidism. After blood sampling, hyperthyroidism patients were treated with methimazole at a starting dose of 30 mg daily, and ophthalmopathy patients were treated with high-dose intravenous methylprednisolone. In addition, the study compared T-cell repertoires in thyroid tissue and in blood from six Graves' hyperthyroidism patients.

In the ophthalmopathy patients, disease was moderately to severely active, with a Clinical Activity Score of 3 or more, a NOSPECS grade of 4 or more, and a duration of less than 3 months. The study excluded patients with uncontrolled infections, other autoimmune diseases, pregnancy or lactation. Clinical symptoms, serum thyroxine and TRAb, thyroid ultrasound, and orbital computed tomography formed the basis for the diagnoses. PBMCs were separated from roughly 9.6 ml of fresh peripheral blood using Ficoll-Paque density gradient centrifugation. Total RNA was extracted with Trizol reagent, and quality was checked on an Agilent 2100 Bioanalyzer. CDR1 is given as SGHRS and CDR2 as YFSETQ, both from the germline V gene. There are 14 amino acids in the CDR3, from cysteine to phenylalanine inclusive. Solely the CDR3 DNA is kept, with 42 bases framed from the first base. V is shortened by 2 bases, J by 1 base, and the region joining them spans 9 bases.

What the research found in general, with its limitations: Most expanded thyroid clonotypes (frequency above 0.001) were also detected in blood, a finding suggesting that blood repertoires may reflect thyroid immune responses. During validation, the model predicted progression to ophthalmopathy a median of roughly six months ahead of onset, with around 70% sensitivity and 72.22% specificity. A model built on a 13 V-J signature distinguished ophthalmopathy from stable hyperthyroidism, reaching around 88% sensitivity and under 84% specificity in cross-validation and 80%/75% in testing. Sample size was not statistically predetermined, and blinding of investigators to group allocation was not performed.

Amplification of TCR beta CDR3 regions was carried out from RNA transcripts. A first-round RT-PCR of the TCR CDR3 used the HTBI primer set with the Qiagen OneStep RT-PCR kit. Libraries were constructed in a second round of multiplex PCR, after which size selection and purification were performed. Libraries were sequenced paired-end with 100 bp reads on an Illumina HiSeq2000. The study's processing was this. SOAPnuke was used to process the raw data, with reads discarded if the reads contained adapters or uncalled bases, had a mean Phred below 15, or lacked an exact constant-primer or identifier match. High-quality paired reads were merged using COPE v1.2.5, and each unique nucleotide sequence was defined as a clonotype. MiTCR v1.1 was used to align the clonotypes against IMGT TRBV, TRBD and TRBJ reference segments. The analysis included only V-J combinations with a frequency above 0.0001, which together covered around 99% of the repertoires. The TCS score was defined as F50 (clonal expansion) divided by E x V (chaos), with BLOSUM62-based TCRdist calculated between CDR3 peptides within each V-J. Welch's t-statistics and random forest reduced fewer than 600 V-J features to roughly 13, which were used in a naive Bayes classifier (R e1071). TCRdb trimmed public reads at Q25 via fastp, called clones via MiXCR and kept in-frame beta chains. Every entry covers one CDR3 protein and lists the most common genes and DNA from its rows. None of the V and J calls come from the authors' own analysis; TCRdb made them. Counted in this sample were around 600,000 distinct CDR3 sequences; 15% to 20% of them appeared once. The ten top clones hold approximately 3.5% of the sample.

This clonotype was observed many times. The antigen this receptor binds is unknown. Per-nucleotide qualities are absent, and no much larger clonotype sits a single base away. Sequenced sample: blood. The clonotype comes from a woman in her forties with Graves' ophthalmopathy. The receptor chain draws on TRBV5-1 and TRBJ2-5; D gene: possibly TRBD1, on 6 matching bases. The CDR3 corresponds to CASSFSDSQETQYF. The DNA sequence is as follows: TGCGCCAGCAGCTTCTCGGACAGCCAAGAGACCCAGTACTTC.